The T cell receptor beta chain described here comes from a study of regulatory T cells in long-lasting Graves disease. About this clonotype itself: Its matching antigen is unknown.

With iRepertoire HTBI primers and Arm-PCR of CDR3 regions, TCR beta libraries were built. TCRdb passed the multiplex PCR reads through MiXCR, listing each CDR3 protein once. This table holds about 460,000 distinct CDR3 sequences, approximately 23% found once. Study-level findings and limits: Persistent disease was characterized by preferential usage of TRBV28, TRBJ1-2 and TRBJ2-5. Analysis covered peripheral blood alone, not thyroid tissue. Patients with persistent Graves' had lower TCR diversity than newly diagnosed patients.

Time point denoted: persistent/refractory GD, antithyroid drugs over 5 years with positive TRAb. The authors made the TCR library using RNA they extracted from PBMCs. The patient group derived from an endocrinology department in Xi'an, China. The germline V gene encodes CDR1 LNHDA and CDR2 SQIVND (reference sequence). V dropped 5 bases and J dropped 3; count of bases not matched to a gene: 9. This CDR3 spans 15 amino acids. This chain uses TRBV19 with TRBJ1-1, with 7 bases identical to TRBD1. This TCR came from a female donor with Graves disease. Specimen: peripheral blood mononuclear cells (PBMCs), collected when the disease was refractory, from a patient treated with antithyroid drugs. DNA of the CDR3: TGTGCCAGTAGTGGGGGACAGAGGACCTACACTGAAGCTTTCTTT. This encodes CASSGGQRTYTEAFF.